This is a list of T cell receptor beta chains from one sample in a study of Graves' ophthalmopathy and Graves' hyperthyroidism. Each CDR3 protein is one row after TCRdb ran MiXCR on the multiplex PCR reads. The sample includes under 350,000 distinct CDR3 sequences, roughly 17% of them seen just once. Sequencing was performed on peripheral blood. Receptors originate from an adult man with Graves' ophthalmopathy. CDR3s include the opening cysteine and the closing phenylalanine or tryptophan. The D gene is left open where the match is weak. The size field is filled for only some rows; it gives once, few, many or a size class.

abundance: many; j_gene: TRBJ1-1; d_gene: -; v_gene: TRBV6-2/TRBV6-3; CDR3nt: TGTGCCAGCAGTTGGGTGAACACTGAAGCTTTCTTT; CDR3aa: CASSWVNTEAFF
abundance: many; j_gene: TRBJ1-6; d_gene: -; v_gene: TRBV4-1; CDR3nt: TGCGCCAGCAGCCAGGGGGAGGGTTTCAGGGATTCACCCCTCCACTTT; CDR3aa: CASSQGEGFRDSPLHF
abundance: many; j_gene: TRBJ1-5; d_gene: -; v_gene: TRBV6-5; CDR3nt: TGTGCCTCCCGGGACACATACAATCAGCCCCAGCATTTT; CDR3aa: CASRDTYNQPQHF
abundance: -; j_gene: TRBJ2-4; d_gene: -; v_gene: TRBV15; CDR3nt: TGTGCCACCCGGGAGCAGAGGATTGTAGCCAAAAACATTCAGTACTTC; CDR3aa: CATREQRIVAKNIQYF
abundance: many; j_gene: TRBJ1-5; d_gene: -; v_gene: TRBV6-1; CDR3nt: TGTGCCAGCAGTGAAGTGGGGACGGCCTATAGCAATCAGCCCCAGCATTTT; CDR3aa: CASSEVGTAYSNQPQHF
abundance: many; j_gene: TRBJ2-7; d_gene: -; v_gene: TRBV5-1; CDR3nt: TGCGCCAGCAGCTACCCGGGACATTACGAGCAGTACTTC; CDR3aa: CASSYPGHYEQYF
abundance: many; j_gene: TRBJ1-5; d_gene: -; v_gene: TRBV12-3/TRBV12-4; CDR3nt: TGTGCCAGCAGGGCGGGCCTTGGGAGGCCCCAGCATTTT; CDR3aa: CASRAGLGRPQHF
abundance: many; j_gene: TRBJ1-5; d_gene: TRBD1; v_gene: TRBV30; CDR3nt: TGTGCCTGGAAAGGGGGCGAGAACCTCAATCAGCCCCAGCATTTT; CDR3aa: CAWKGGENLNQPQHF
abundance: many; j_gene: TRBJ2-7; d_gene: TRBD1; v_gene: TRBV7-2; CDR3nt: TGTGCCAGCAGCTCCGACAGGGGCGTCCGCGAGCAGTACTTC; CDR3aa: CASSSDRGVREQYF
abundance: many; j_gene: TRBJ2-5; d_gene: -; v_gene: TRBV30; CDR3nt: TGTGCCTGGAGTGTACAGACTGAGAGGACCCAGTACTTC; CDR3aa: CAWSVQTERTQYF
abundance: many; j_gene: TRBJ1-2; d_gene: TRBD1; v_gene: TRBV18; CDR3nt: TGTGCCAGCTCACCACAGGGGGCCCCCTATGGCTACACCTTC; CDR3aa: CASSPQGAPYGYTF
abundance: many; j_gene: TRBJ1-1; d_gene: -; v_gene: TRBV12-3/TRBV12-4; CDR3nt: TGTGCCAGCAGGTACACAGGGAGTGAAGCTTTCTTT; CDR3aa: CASRYTGSEAFF
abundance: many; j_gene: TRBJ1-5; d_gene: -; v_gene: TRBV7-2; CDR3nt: TGTGCCAGCAGCTTAAGTTGGCAGCCCCAGCATTTT; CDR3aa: CASSLSWQPQHF
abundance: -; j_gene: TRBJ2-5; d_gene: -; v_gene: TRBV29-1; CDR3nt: TGCAGCGTTGAAGGGTTTCGGAACCAAGAGACCCAGTACTTC; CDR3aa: CSVEGFRNQETQYF
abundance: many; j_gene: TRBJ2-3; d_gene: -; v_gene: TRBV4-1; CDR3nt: TGCGCCAGCAGCCAACTCACGGGGGAGGCGGGAGATACGCAGTATTTT; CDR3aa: CASSQLTGEAGDTQYF
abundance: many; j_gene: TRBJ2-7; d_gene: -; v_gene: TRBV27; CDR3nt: TGTGCCAGCAGTTCATTGACAGGCTCCTACGAGCAGTACTTC; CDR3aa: CASSSLTGSYEQYF
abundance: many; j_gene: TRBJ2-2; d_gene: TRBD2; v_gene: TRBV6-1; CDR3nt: TGTGCCAGTGGGACTAGCGGGAGAAAAATCGGGGAGCTGTTTTTT; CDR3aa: CASGTSGRKIGELFF
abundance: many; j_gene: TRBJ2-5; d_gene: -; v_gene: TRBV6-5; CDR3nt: TGTGCCAGCAGTTACCGGACACCCCAAGAGACCCAGTACTTC; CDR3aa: CASSYRTPQETQYF
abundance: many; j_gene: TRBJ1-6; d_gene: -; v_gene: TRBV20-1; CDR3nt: TGCAGTGCTAGAGTAGACAGCAGATTTGGGAGTTCACCCCTCCACTTT; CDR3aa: CSARVDSRFGSSPLHF
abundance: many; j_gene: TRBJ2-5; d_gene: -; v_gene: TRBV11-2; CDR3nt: TGTGCCAGCAGCTCACAGCTAGGGGCCCAGTACTTC; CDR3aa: CASSSQLGAQYF
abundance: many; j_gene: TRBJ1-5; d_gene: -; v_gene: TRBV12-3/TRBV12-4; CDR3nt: TGTGCCAGCAGTTTAGGAGGGACCCCCAATCAGCCCCAGCATTTT; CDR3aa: CASSLGGTPNQPQHF
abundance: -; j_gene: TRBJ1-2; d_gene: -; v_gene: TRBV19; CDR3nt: TGTGCCAGTAGGAGAGGTGGGGGCTATGGCTACACCTTC; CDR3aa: CASRRGGGYGYTF
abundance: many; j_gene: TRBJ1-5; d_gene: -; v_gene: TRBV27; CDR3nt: TGTGCCAGCAGTCCATCAATACACGATCAGCCCCAGCATTTT; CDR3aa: CASSPSIHDQPQHF
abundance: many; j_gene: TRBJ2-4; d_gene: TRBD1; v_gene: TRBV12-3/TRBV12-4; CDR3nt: TGTGCCAGCAGTCACCGGACAGGGGAGAGGTCAAATCAGTACTTC; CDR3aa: CASSHRTGERSNQYF
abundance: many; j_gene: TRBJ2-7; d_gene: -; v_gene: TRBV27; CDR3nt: TGTGCCAGCAGTTCCCCTGTAGGGCGGGGCACCTACGAGCAGTACTTC; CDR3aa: CASSSPVGRGTYEQYF
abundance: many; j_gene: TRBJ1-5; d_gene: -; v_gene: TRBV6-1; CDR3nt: TGTGCCAGCAGTGTGACTGAAGCCAATCAGCCCCAGCATTTT; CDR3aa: CASSVTEANQPQHF
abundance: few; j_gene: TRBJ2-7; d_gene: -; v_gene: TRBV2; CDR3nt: TGTGCCAGCACCCTGGAGGAACTCTACGAGCAGTGCTTC; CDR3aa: CASTLEELYEQCF
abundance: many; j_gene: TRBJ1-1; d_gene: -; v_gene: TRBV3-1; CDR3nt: TGTGCCAGCAGCCAAGAACTGTCGAGCAGAATGAACACTGAAGCTTTCTTT; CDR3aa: CASSQELSSRMNTEAFF
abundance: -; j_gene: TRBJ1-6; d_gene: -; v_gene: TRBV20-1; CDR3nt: TGCAGTGCTAGGGACGGGAATAATTCACCCCTCCACTTT; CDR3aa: CSARDGNNSPLHF
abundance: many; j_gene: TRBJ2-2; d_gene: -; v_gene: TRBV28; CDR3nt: TGTGCCAGCAGTCGCCATGTCTCGAACACCGGGGAGCTGTTTTTT; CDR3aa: CASSRHVSNTGELFF
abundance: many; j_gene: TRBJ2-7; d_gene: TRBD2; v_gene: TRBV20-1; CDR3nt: TGCAGCACCGAGAAGGGGACTACCTACGAGCAGTACTTC; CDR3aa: CSTEKGTTYEQYF
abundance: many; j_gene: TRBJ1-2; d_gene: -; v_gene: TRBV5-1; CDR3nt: TGCGCCAGCAGCTTGGACGGGGTGGTTCGAGGCTACACCTTC; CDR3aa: CASSLDGVVRGYTF
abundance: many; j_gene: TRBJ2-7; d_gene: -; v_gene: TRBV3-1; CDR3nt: TGTGCCAGCAGCCAAGATGAAGGGGCCGAGCAGTACTTC; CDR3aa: CASSQDEGAEQYF
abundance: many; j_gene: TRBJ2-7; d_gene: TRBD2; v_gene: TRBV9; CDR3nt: TGTGCCAGCAGCACCGGGACTAGCTACTTCTACGAGCAGTACTTC; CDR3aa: CASSTGTSYFYEQYF
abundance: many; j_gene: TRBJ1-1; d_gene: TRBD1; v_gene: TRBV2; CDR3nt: TGTGCCAGCAGTCGGACAGGGGATCTCATGAACACTGAAGCTTTCTTT; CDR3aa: CASSRTGDLMNTEAFF
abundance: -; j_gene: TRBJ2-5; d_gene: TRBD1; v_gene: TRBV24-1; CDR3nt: TGTGCCACCAGCGGACAGGGATCCCGTGAGACCCAGTACTTC; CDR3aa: CATSGQGSRETQYF
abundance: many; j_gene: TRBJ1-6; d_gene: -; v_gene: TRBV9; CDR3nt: TGTGCCAGCAGCGTGGGCGGGCAGAATTCACCCCTCCACTTT; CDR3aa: CASSVGGQNSPLHF
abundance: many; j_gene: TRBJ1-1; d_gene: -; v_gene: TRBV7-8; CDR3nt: TGTGCCAGCAGCGCAGGGGTTTGGAACACTGAAGCTTTCTTT; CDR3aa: CASSAGVWNTEAFF
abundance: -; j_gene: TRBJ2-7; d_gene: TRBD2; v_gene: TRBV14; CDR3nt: TGTGCCAGCAGCATAGCGGGAGGGCCCGGCGCGTGGCAGTACTTC; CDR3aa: CASSIAGGPGAWQYF
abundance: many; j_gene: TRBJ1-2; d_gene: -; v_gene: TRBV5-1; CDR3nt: TGCGCCAGCAGGACAGTTTCTAACTATGGCTACACCTTC; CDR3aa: CASRTVSNYGYTF
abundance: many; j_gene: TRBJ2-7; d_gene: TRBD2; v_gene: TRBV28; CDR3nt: TGTGCCAGCAGTTTACTGGGCGGCCTAGCGGGGGGGTACGAGCAGTACTTC; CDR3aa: CASSLLGGLAGGYEQYF
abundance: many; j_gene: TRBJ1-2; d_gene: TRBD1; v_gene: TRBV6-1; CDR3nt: TGTGCCAGCAGTGATCTTGGACGCAGGGGGCTTGGCTACACCTTC; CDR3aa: CASSDLGRRGLGYTF
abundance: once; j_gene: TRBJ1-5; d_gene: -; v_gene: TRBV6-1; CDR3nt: TGTGCCAGCGACAGAAATAGCAATCAGCCCCAGCATTTT; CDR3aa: CASDRNSNQPQHF
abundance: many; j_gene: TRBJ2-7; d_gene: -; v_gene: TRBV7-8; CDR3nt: TGTGCCAGCAGCTTATGGGCTAGCGCCTCCTACGAGCAGTACTTC; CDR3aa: CASSLWASASYEQYF
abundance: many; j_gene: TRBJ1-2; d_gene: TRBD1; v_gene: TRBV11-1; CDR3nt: TGTGCCACCCCCGGGACAGGGGGGAATACTAACTATGGCTACACCTTC; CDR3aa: CATPGTGGNTNYGYTF